Here is one T cell receptor beta chain with its context. Antigen specificity is unknown. Whole-study results and caveats: The larger-cohort validation was restricted to a single TCR beta V-J rearrangement rather than whole repertoires. The TCR gene usage of tumor memory CD4+ T cells clustered together with blood and lymph node memory CD4+ cells and with lymph node naive CD4+ cells.

The trim removed 2 bases at V and 3 bases at J, leaving 12 bases unmatched. This CDR3 is 19 amino acids long. Germline assignment: CDR1 MNHEY and CDR2 SVGEGT. Full-length variable regions came from constant-region reverse primers plus semi-nested Nested Universal Primer A PCR. TCRdb recomputed calls from the 5' RACE reads with MiXCR, one row per CDR3 protein. Of 30,000 to 40,000 distinct CDR3 sequences listed, about a quarter are singletons. Naive CD4+ T cells were purified with Tregs depleted by CD25. The chain joins TRBV6-2 or TRBV6-3 to TRBJ2-1; 11 bases fit TRBD2. Sequenced input: naive CD4+ T cells sorted from a lymph node. Documented subset: naive CD4+ T cells, CD4+CD45RA+CD25-. This clonotype originated in a female donor with breast cancer. The CDR3 bases are TGTGCCAGCAGTTACAACTCTCTCCGGGGACTAGCGGACTACAATGAGCAGTTCTTC. Its protein product is CASSYNSLRGLADYNEQFF.